The 32 T cell receptor beta chains presented below share a single source sample, sequenced in a study of cytomegalovirus exposure and HLA in healthy donors. PCR involved 60 Vbeta and 13 Jbeta primers. Sequencing was performed with immunoSEQ multiplex PCR; in TCRdb, only in-frame clones are kept and a portion is missing. The sample gives about 130,000 clones, roughly 70% of which show up once; approximately 3.5% is in the top ten. The specimen was PBMCs. These receptors were obtained from a man aged 30 to 45 in good health and CMV-seronegative.

The V and J genes are TRBV5-1 and TRBJ2-5, with 12 bases fitting TRBD2. The V gene's germline CDR1 is SGHRS and CDR2 YFSETQ. The CDR3 spans 18 residues. V lost 0 bases and J lost 4; bases outside the gene matches: 10. CDR3 protein: CASSLALLAGGGRETQYF. CDR3 DNA: TGCGCCAGCAGCTTGGCCCTACTAGCGGGGGGAGGAAGAGAGACCCAGTACTTC.

The V call is TRBV28, the J call TRBJ2-7; 9 bases line up with TRBD1. The CDR3 is made up of 15 amino acids. The junction had 9 bases not matched to a gene; V was cut back by 6 bases and J by 3 bases. CDR1 and CDR2 from the germline V gene are MDHEN and SYDVKM. The DNA of the CDR3 is TGTGCCAGCAGAAGGACAGGGGAGGGTCTCTACGAGCAGTACTTC. This translates into CASRRTGEGLYEQYF.

The chain uses TRBV11-3 and TRBJ2-6, with 9 bases matching TRBD1. The CDR3 spans 18 residues. Looked up from germline, CDR1 is SGHNT and CDR2 is YENEEA. Trimming at V came to 5 bases and at J to 0 bases, leaving 8 bases not matched to a gene. The CDR3, as DNA: TGTGCCAGCAGCCCAGGGACAGGGTCCCGCTCTGGGGCCAACGTCCTGACTTTC. Translation gives CASSPGTGSRSGANVLTF.

The chain links TRBV27 to TRBJ2-7; 7 bases fit TRBD1. Trimming took 6 bases from V and 3 from J; bases not matched to a gene: 5. Germline V CDR1 and CDR2: MNHEY, SMNVEV (reference sequence). The CDR3 contains 13 residues. CDR3 region: CASSFRGIYEQYF. In nucleotides, the CDR3 is TGTGCCAGCAGCTTCAGGGGGATCTACGAGCAGTACTTC.

J is TRBJ1-3 and V is TRBV7-9, with TRBD1 matching 8 bases. Germline V gene data show CDR1 as SEHNR and CDR2 as FQNEAQ (reference sequence). The CDR3 sequence is 15 residues long. With V trimmed by 6 bases and J by 0 bases, 4 bases remained unmatched. The CDR3 protein is CASSGTGPSGNTIYF. The CDR3 DNA reads TGTGCCAGCAGTGGGACAGGCCCCTCTGGAAACACCATATATTTT.

This clone showed up just once. V usage is TRBV12-2 and J usage is TRBJ1-2. TRBV12-2 is flagged as a pseudogene. CDR3 length equals 12 residues. The CDR3 sequence: CASRLVRYGYTF. The CDR3 DNA reads as TGTGCAAGTCGCTTAGTCCGGTATGGCTACACCTTC.

This clone was seen only a few times. The chain carries TRBV27 and TRBJ2-7; D possibly corresponds to TRBD1 (6 bases). CDR3 size: 17 residues. Germline CDR1 and CDR2: MNHEY and SMNVEV (reference sequence). Trimming pared 5 bases from V and 0 bases from J, leaving 20 bases between. The CDR3 sequence: CASSINQQGHISYEQYF. CDR3 in DNA: TGTGCCAGCAGTATAAACCAACAGGGTCACATCTCCTACGAGCAGTACTTC.

The chain combines TRBV9 with TRBJ2-7, with 14 bases fitting TRBD2. The J segment lost 4 bases and the V segment lost 7 bases, leaving 7 bases of the junction unmatched. This CDR3 region has 15 residues. The germline V gene encodes CDR1 SGDLS and CDR2 YYNGEE. CDR3 bases: TGTGCCAGCGCGACCGGGACTAGCGGGAGATACGAGCAGTACTTC. This sequence encodes CASATGTSGRYEQYF.

The count of this clone is one. The chain joins TRBV4-1 to TRBJ2-5, with TRBD1 as a possible D gene (6 bases). The V gene lost 3 bases and the J gene lost 5 bases, with 10 bases spanning the gap. Looked up from germline, CDR1 is MGHRA and CDR2 is YSYEKL. CDR3 length: 13 amino acids. CDR3 bases: TGCGCCAGCAGCCACGACAGGCGGGAGACCCAGTACTTC. This sequence encodes CASSHDRRETQYF.

The chain joins TRBV10-3 to TRBJ1-1, with a tentative D call TRBD1 (6 bases). The CDR3 sequence is 15 residues long. CDR1 and CDR2 from the germline V gene are ENHRY and SYGVKD. V lost 3 bases, J lost 0 bases, and 11 bases lay in between. The DNA for the CDR3 is TGTGCCATCAGTGACCAGGGGACCCTGAACACTGAAGCTTTCTTT. This codes for CAISDQGTLNTEAFF.

This clone has a handful of counts. V usage is TRBV5-1 and J usage is TRBJ2-7; D possibly corresponds to TRBD2 (5 bases). This CDR3 contains 13 residues. Germline assignment: CDR1 SGHRS and CDR2 YFSETQ. Between the trimmed V and J ends, which lost 3 bases and 6 bases, there was a span of 13 bases. The CDR3 DNA reads as TGCGCCAGCAGCTCATTACTAGGAAGCGAGCAGTACTTC. Translating it yields CASSSLLGSEQYF. The complete variable domain, with remaining parts taken from reference TRBV5-1 and TRBJ2-7, reads KAGVTQTPRYLIKTRGQQVTLSCSPISGHRSVSWYQQTPGQGLQFLFEYFSETQRNKGNFPGRFSGRQFSNSRSEMNVSTLELGDSALYLCASSSLLGSEQYFGPGTRLTVT.

The V and J genes are TRBV30 and TRBJ2-2; D unresolved. V lost 5 bases, J lost 6 bases, and 13 bases lay in between. The CDR3 sequence is 13 residues long. The germline V gene has CDR1 GTSNPN and CDR2 SVGIG (reference sequence). CDR3 bases: TGTGCCTGGTCCTTATGGAGTCCCGGGGAGCTGTTTTTT. This sequence encodes CAWSLWSPGELFF.

The DNA for the CDR3 is TGCGCCAGTACCACAGGGAACACTGAAGCTTTCTTT. Its translation: CASTTGNTEAFF. The chain carries TRBV10-2 and TRBJ1-1, with a possible D match to TRBD1 (5 bases). The CDR3 has 12 amino acids. Germline CDR1 is WSHSY and CDR2 is SAAADI. V shed 9 bases and J shed 1 base, with 9 bases lying between them.

This clone appeared a few times. The sample holds other DNA sequences that translate to the same CDR3. The chain uses TRBV7-2 and TRBJ1-6, with TRBD1 identical over 7 bases. The junction had 11 bases not matched to a gene; V was cut back by 6 bases and J by 9 bases. Germline V gives CDR1 SGHTA, CDR2 FQGNSA. The length of the CDR3 is 15 residues. For the CDR3, the DNA is TGTGCCAGCAGACCTACAGGGGTCAGGTCTTCACCCCTCCACTTT. Translating it yields CASRPTGVRSSPLHF.

This sequence joins TRBV15 and TRBJ1-6; no clear D. Germline V gene sequence: CDR1 LNHNV, CDR2 YYDKDF (reference sequence). The V gene lost 0 bases and the J gene lost 7 bases, with 16 bases spanning the gap. The CDR3 runs 17 residues. In DNA form, the CDR3 reads TGTGCCACCAGCAGAGAGGAAACTATGGCCCGAAATTCACCCCTCCACTTT. It yields the protein CATSREETMARNSPLHF.

This sequence joins TRBV5-1 and TRBJ1-4; 7 bases agree with TRBD1. CDR1 is SGHRS and CDR2 is YFSETQ in the germline V gene. The ends lost 2 bases at V and 7 bases at J; junction bases unmatched: 8. This CDR3 comprises 15 residues. Here the CDR3 reads CASSLSGQVSEKLFF. CDR3 bases: TGCGCCAGCAGCTTATCAGGACAGGTCTCTGAAAAACTGTTTTTT. Full variable domain (rest looked up from reference TRBV5-1 and TRBJ1-4): KAGVTQTPRYLIKTRGQQVTLSCSPISGHRSVSWYQQTPGQGLQFLFEYFSETQRNKGNFPGRFSGRQFSNSRSEMNVSTLELGDSALYLCASSLSGQVSEKLFFGSGTQLSVL.

The V call is TRBV2, the J call TRBJ1-6, with 10 nucleotides matching TRBD1. Germline values: CDR1 SNHLY, CDR2 FYNNEI. Trimming removed 6 bases from V and 8 bases from J; junction bases left unmatched: 4. This CDR3 is built from 14 residues. CDR3 nucleotides: TGTGCCAGCAGATCGGGACAGGGGCATTCACCCCTCCACTTT. This codes for CASRSGQGHSPLHF. Filled out from reference TRBV2 and TRBJ1-6, the complete variable domain reads EPEVTQTPSHQVTQMGQEVILRCVPISNHLYFYWYRQILGQKVEFLVSFYNNEISEKSEIFDDQFSVERPDGSNFTLKIRSTKLEDSAMYFCASRSGQGHSPLHFGNGTRLTVT.

The chain couples TRBV5-5 to TRBJ2-3; 7 bases align to TRBD2. Germline V gene lookup returns CDR1 SGHKS and CDR2 YYEKEE (reference sequence). This CDR3 region has 15 residues. V was clipped by 6 bases and J by 8 bases; unmatched bases: 15. CDR3: CASNQRSDWGGTQYF. DNA for the CDR3: TGTGCCAGCAACCAGCGGAGCGATTGGGGGGGTACGCAGTATTTT. The complete variable domain, with remaining parts taken from reference TRBV5-5 and TRBJ2-3, reads DAGVTQSPTHLIKTRGQQVTLRCSPISGHKSVSWYQQVLGQGPQFIFQYYEKEERGRGNFPDRFSARQFPNYSSELNVNALLLGDSALYLCASNQRSDWGGTQYFGPGTRLTVL.

The V and J genes are TRBV7-9 and TRBJ1-3; D unclear. Per the germline V gene, CDR1 is SEHNR and CDR2 is FQNEAQ (reference sequence). The CDR3 contains 15 residues. Trimming cost V 4 bases and J 0 bases, with 10 bases left between them. The CDR3, as DNA: TGTGCCAGCAGCTCGACATTTAGCTCTGGAAACACCATATATTTT. Amino acid sequence: CASSSTFSSGNTIYF.

This clone came up a few times. The chain combines TRBV27 with TRBJ2-2; a possible D gene is TRBD2 (6 bases). Looked up from germline, CDR1 is MNHEY and CDR2 is SMNVEV (reference sequence). Trimming cost V 1 base and J 4 bases, with 16 bases left between them. This CDR3 comprises 17 residues. The CDR3 nucleotides are TGTGCCAGCAGTTTATATCCCTACGGGGGAGGCACCGGGGAGCTGTTTTTT. It codes for CASSLYPYGGGTGELFF.

Details on this clone: Additional DNA sequences in this sample encode the identical CDR3. This rearrangement joins TRBV27 to TRBJ1-1, with TRBD1 matching over 7 bases. The CDR3 is 13 residues long. Trimming cost V 3 bases and J 8 bases; bases outside gene matches: 6. Germline V lookup: CDR1 MNHEY, CDR2 SMNVEV (reference sequence). CDR3 DNA: TGTGCCAGCAGTTTGGGGACAGCTACCGAAGCTTTCTTT. Protein product: CASSLGTATEAFF.

V and J are TRBV21-1 and TRBJ1-5. TRBV21-1 corresponds to a pseudogene. The CDR3 is made up of 13 amino acids. The CDR3 is CASSKEPSEPQHF. CDR3 in DNA: TGTGCCAGCAGCAAAGAGCCCTCCGAGCCCCAGCATTTT.

This rearrangement joins TRBV27 to TRBJ1-5; TRBD1 matches at 7 bases. Germline CDR1 reads MNHEY; CDR2 reads SMNVEV (reference sequence). V shed 6 bases, J shed 3 bases, and the junction held 5 bases outside the gene matches. The CDR3 covers 14 residues. The CDR3, as DNA: TGTGCCAGCAGCTACAGGGGCGCCAATCAGCCCCAGCATTTT. It is translated as CASSYRGANQPQHF.

This clone was observed a few times. V usage is TRBV28 and J usage is TRBJ2-6; D is possibly TRBD1 (5 bases). The germline V and J ends were trimmed by 6 bases and 3 bases, with 18 bases remaining between them. This CDR3 has 17 amino acids. Germline V gene sequence: CDR1 MDHEN, CDR2 SYDVKM. CDR3 DNA: TGTGCCAGCAGCCTCGCAGGGCCTGGGGTTGGGGCCAACGTCCTGACTTTC. It yields the protein CASSLAGPGVGANVLTF. The variable domain in full, with the rest retrieved from reference TRBV28 and TRBJ2-6, is DVKVTQSSRYLVKRTGEKVFLECVQDMDHENMFWYRQDPGLGLRLIYFSYDVKMKEKGDIPEGYSVSREKKERFSLILESASTNQTSMYLCASSLAGPGVGANVLTFGAGSRLTVL.

The sample holds one count of this clone. This chain links TRBV28 with TRBJ2-1; a possible D gene is TRBD1 (6 bases). The germline V gene encodes CDR1 MDHEN and CDR2 SYDVKM. The CDR3 is made up of 16 amino acids. Trimming took off 7 bases at V and 4 bases at J, with 20 bases between the two ends. CDR3 coding DNA: TGTGCCAGCATGGTGGTGGGACAATTTCGTTACAATGAGCAGTTCTTC. Its translation: CASMVVGQFRYNEQFF.

A few counts support this clone. The genes are TRBV5-4 and TRBJ1-1, with D hard to call. The V gene's germline CDR1 is SGHNT and CDR2 YYREEE (reference sequence). V lost 0 bases to trimming and J lost 1 base, with 7 bases between them. This CDR3 contains 14 residues. The CDR3 DNA sequence: TGTGCCAGCAGCTTGGGAGGTCGGAACACTGAAGCTTTCTTT. Protein product: CASSLGGRNTEAFF.

This CDR3 is CASSTDRGDTEAFF. The CDR3 coding sequence is TGTGCCAGCTCAACCGACAGGGGGGACACTGAAGCTTTCTTT. J is TRBJ1-1 and V is TRBV18, with 9 bases that match TRBD1. J was trimmed by 3 bases and V by 5 bases; bases with no gene match: 4. The CDR3 runs 14 residues. Germline CDR1 reads KGHSH; CDR2 reads LQKENI. The full variable domain, in which reference TRBV18 and TRBJ1-1 provide the parts outside the CDR3, is NAGVMQNPRHLVRRRGQEARLRCSPMKGHSHVYWYRQLPEEGLKFMVYLQKENIIDESGMPKERFSAEFPKEGPSILRIQQVVRGDSAAYFCASSTDRGDTEAFFGQGTRLTVV.

This chain connects TRBV10-3 to TRBJ2-5, with 8 bases that match TRBD2. The germline CDR1 and CDR2 sequences are ENHRY and SYGVKD. This CDR3 is 13 amino acids long. V was pared by 7 bases and J by 4 bases, with 5 bases of the junction left unmatched. The CDR3 sequence: CAIKGAGAETQYF. The CDR3 DNA follows: TGTGCCATCAAGGGAGCGGGGGCAGAGACCCAGTACTTC.

This clone showed up just a few times. This chain links TRBV2 with TRBJ2-7, with D uncertain. CDR1 SNHLY and CDR2 FYNNEI come from the germline V gene. CDR3 length: 12 amino acids. V shed 5 bases and J shed 2 bases, with 7 bases lying between them. The DNA of the CDR3 is TGTGCCAGCAGTCCTAGGCCCTACGAGCAGTACTTC. It yields the protein CASSPRPYEQYF.

This clone was counted only a few times. This sequence joins TRBV4-1 and TRBJ1-4, with no clear D. The germline V gene has CDR1 MGHRA and CDR2 YSYEKL. This CDR3 is built from 14 residues. V was clipped by 2 bases and J by 8 bases, with 12 bases between them. CDR3 in DNA: TGCGCCAGCAGCCAACCTAGCTTGGGGGAAAAACTGTTTTTT. The encoded protein is CASSQPSLGEKLFF.

The chain recombines TRBV7-2 with TRBJ2-3; 12 bases fit TRBD2. The ends lost 1 base at V and 5 bases at J; junction bases unmatched: 10. The germline gives CDR1 SGHTA, CDR2 FQGNSA. The length of the CDR3 is 18 residues. The CDR3 DNA is TGTGCCAGCAGCTTAGTAAATCTAGCGGGGGGGCCGATAGATACGCAGTATTTT. This sequence encodes CASSLVNLAGGPIDTQYF.

This chain connects TRBV6-6 to TRBJ2-7; 10 nucleotides agree with TRBD1. The germline gives CDR1 MNHNY, CDR2 SVGAGI (reference sequence). V lost 5 bases and J lost 2; bases outside the gene matches: 3. CDR3 length equals 14 residues. In nucleotides, the CDR3 is TGTGCCAGCAGTAAGACAGGGGGCGCCTACGAGCAGTACTTC. Amino acid sequence: CASSKTGGAYEQYF.